These T cell receptor beta chains were read from a single sample in a study of blood T cell repertoires in COVID-19. TCRdb keeps only in-frame clones here, not all; method: immunoSEQ multiplex PCR. The table lists over 400,000 clones, approximately 91% of them singletons. Sequencing input: peripheral blood. These receptors were taken from a woman between 45 and 60 years old with COVID-19, enrolled during active disease. Each CDR3 is given with its conserved first and last residue. The D gene is left open where the match is weak. The size field is filled for only some rows; it gives once, few, many or a size class.

>TRBJ2-1|TRBV9|TRBD2|-
TGTGCCAGCAGCTTAAGAGCGGGGGATGAGCAGTTCTTC
CASSLRAGDEQFF
>TRBJ1-2|TRBV2|-|-
TGTGCCAGCAGTGAATGGCAGGCGCCTTATGGCTACACCTTC
CASSEWQAPYGYTF
>TRBJ2-7|TRBV4-1|-|-
TGCGCCAGCAGCCAAGACGGGCAGGGGTTCGGGGAGCAGTACTTC
CASSQDGQGFGEQYF
>TRBJ1-1|TRBV2|-|once
TGTGCCAGCACGAGTGATGAGGGCACTGAAGCTTTCTTT
CASTSDEGTEAFF
>TRBJ2-3|TRBV3-1/TRBV3-2|TRBD2|-
TGTGCCAGCAGCCAAGCCCTAGCGGGGGGAACAGATACGCAGTATTTT
CASSQALAGGTDTQYF
>TRBJ1-3|TRBV12-3/TRBV12-4|-|once
TGTGCCAGTTCAGGGTTGAGAAACACCATATATTTT
CASSGLRNTIYF
>TRBJ2-7|TRBV3-1/TRBV3-2|-|-
TGTGCCAGCAGCCAAGGGCCCTACGAGCAGTACTTC
CASSQGPYEQYF
>TRBJ1-2|TRBV6-1|-|-
TGTGCCAGCAGTGAACAGGGGTGGTTTAACTATGGCTACACCTTC
CASSEQGWFNYGYTF
>TRBJ2-7|TRBV15|-|-
TGTGCCACCAGCAGACACAGGGACGGCTCCTACGAGCAGTACTTC
CATSRHRDGSYEQYF
>TRBJ1-6|TRBV30|TRBD1|-
TGTGCCTGGAGCGGGACAGTTTCTAATTCACCCCTCCACTTT
CAWSGTVSNSPLHF
>TRBJ1-5|TRBV6-5|TRBD1|-
TGTGCCAGCGGGACCGACAGGGCACAGCCCCAGCATTTT
CASGTDRAQPQHF
>TRBJ1-5|TRBV2|-|-
TGTGCCAGCAGTGAATTCCCCGCAGATGCCGATCAGCCCCAGCATTTT
CASSEFPADADQPQHF
>TRBJ1-2|TRBV5-8|-|-
TGTGCCAGCAGTTTTCAGGGGACCTATGGCTACACCTTC
CASSFQGTYGYTF
>TRBJ2-2|TRBV5-1|-|-
TGCGCCAGCAGCCTCACCCTGGGGGCGTCCCGCCGGGAGCTGTTTTTT
CASSLTLGASRRELFF
>TRBJ1-2|TRBV27|TRBD1|once
TGTGCCAGCAGTGGGGGACAGGGGGCCGGCTACACCTTC
CASSGGQGAGYTF
>TRBJ1-1|TRBV27|-|-
TGTGCCAGCAGTTCCCGTTGGGGCATGAACACTGAAGCTTTCTTT
CASSSRWGMNTEAFF
>TRBJ1-1|TRBV28|TRBD1|-
TGTGCCAGCAGTTTAAGCAGGGGGGCGGGCACTGAAGCTTTCTTT
CASSLSRGAGTEAFF
>TRBJ2-2|TRBV9|TRBD2|-
TGTGCCAGCAGCGTAGAAGCGGGGGGTACCACCGGGGAGCTGTTTTTT
CASSVEAGGTTGELFF
>TRBJ1-5|TRBV6-2/TRBV6-3|TRBD1|-
TGTGCCAGCAGTTACTCCCCCTCGCGAGGGGGCGCGTGGCAGCCCCAGCATTTT
CASSYSPSRGGAWQPQHF
>TRBJ2-1|TRBV3-1/TRBV3-2|-|-
TGTGCCAGCAGCCTGTGGGAGTCCTACAATGAGCAGTTCTTC
CASSLWESYNEQFF
>TRBJ2-3|TRBV10-2|TRBD2|-
TGCGCCAGCAGTGAGGGGCTAGCGGGGGGCTCAGATACGCAGTATTTT
CASSEGLAGGSDTQYF
>TRBJ2-3|TRBV3-1/TRBV3-2|-|-
TGTGCCAGCAGCCAGAACGCCCTCTCGGGGGATACGCAGTATTTT
CASSQNALSGDTQYF
>TRBJ2-5|TRBV2|TRBD2|-
TGTGCCAGCAGTGGCAGAGGGGCGGGGGATATCTCCAAGACCCAGTACTTC
CASSGRGAGDISKTQYF
>TRBJ1-5|TRBV27|TRBD1|once
TGTGCCAGCAGTTCCCGGACAGGGAGCCTCAATCAGCCCCAGCATTTT
CASSSRTGSLNQPQHF
>TRBJ1-1|TRBV5-6|-|-
TGTGCCAGCAGCTTGGAGTCTCTGGGGGCTGGCACTGAAGCTTTCTTT
CASSLESLGAGTEAFF
>TRBJ2-5|TRBV3-1/TRBV3-2|-|-
TGTGCCAGCAGCCGCCGGACAGTCCAAGAGACCCAGTACTTC
CASSRRTVQETQYF
>TRBJ2-7|TRBV5-6|-|once
TGTGCCAGCAGCTCTACAGGTTCTAGCTCCTACGAGCAGTACTTC
CASSSTGSSSYEQYF
>TRBJ2-3|TRBV10-2|TRBD2|-
TGCGCCAGCAGTGATAGCGGGGGGACAGATACGCAGTATTTT
CASSDSGGTDTQYF
>TRBJ1-6|TRBV14|-|once
TGTGCCAGCAGTCTTAACAGGTTAAGGGGATCACCCCTCCACTTT
CASSLNRLRGSPLHF
>TRBJ2-7|TRBV27|-|-
TGTGCCAGCAGTTTGGTGACTCCCAAAGGCGACGAGCAGTACTTC
CASSLVTPKGDEQYF
>TRBJ1-2|TRBV30|-|-
TGTGCCTGGAGTCCCAGGGGTCAAAGAGGGGGCTACACCTTC
CAWSPRGQRGGYTF
>TRBJ2-2|TRBV6-1|-|-
TGTGCCAGCAGTGAAATGGGGGGACTGAACACCGGGGAGCTGTTTTTT
CASSEMGGLNTGELFF
>TRBJ2-7|TRBV5-6|-|-
TGTGCCAGCAGCGGGGGGGCCTCCTACGAGCAGTACTTC
CASSGGASYEQYF
>TRBJ1-1|TRBV4-1|-|-
TGCGCCAGCAGGGGGTGGGGGGGAAACACTGAAGCTTTCTTT
CASRGWGGNTEAFF
>TRBJ1-1|TRBV20-1|-|-
TGCAGTGCTCGTAAGGAGATTGAAGCTTTCTTT
CSARKEIEAFF
>TRBJ2-7|TRBV19|TRBD1|-
TGTGCCAGTAGTATCCGGGACAGGGGGCAGGAGCAGTACTTC
CASSIRDRGQEQYF
>TRBJ1-1|TRBV18|-|-
TGTGCCAGCTCACCACAGGAGCAAGGGGTTGGCACTGAAGCTTTCTTT
CASSPQEQGVGTEAFF
>TRBJ2-7|TRBV2|TRBD1|-
TGTGCCAGCGGGGACAGATTCTACGAGCAGTACTTC
CASGDRFYEQYF
>TRBJ2-4|TRBV7-9|-|-
TGTGCCAGCAGCTTAGGGGCCTTAGACATTCAGTACTTC
CASSLGALDIQYF